This is a list of T cell receptor beta chains from one sample in a study of siplizumab effects on memory and regulatory T cells. Clones were read by immunoSEQ multiplex PCR, and TCRdb kept only the in-frame ones, dropping some. The sample yields tens of thousands of clones, about 90% seen once. Input material: CD8+ T cells sorted from blood. The receptors were gathered from a human donor in good health. Each CDR3 is given with its conserved first and last residue. Each record gives: CDR3 protein, CDR3 DNA, J gene, clone size, V gene, D gene. A D gene is named only where the DNA matches it firmly. Part of the rows lack a size; the others show once, few, many or a class for expanded clones.

CASSSRRGGITEAFF	TGTGCCAGCAGCTCCCGACGAGGGGGCATCACTGAAGCTTTCTTT	TRBJ1-1	-	TRBV7-6	TRBD1
CAISESGSGANVLTF	TGTGCCATCAGTGAGTCAGGGAGTGGGGCCAACGTCCTGACTTTC	TRBJ2-6	-	TRBV10-3	-
CVSSLLPSGTTYEQYF	TGTGTCAGCAGCTTGTTGCCTAGCGGGACGACCTACGAGCAGTACTTC	TRBJ2-7	-	TRBV5-6	TRBD2
CASSYLYQQGLPYF	TGTGCCAGCAGCTACTTATATCAACAGGGACTTCCCTACTTC	TRBJ2-5	-	TRBV7-9	-
CASSHRGSSYEQYF	TGTGCCAGCAGCCATCGGGGCAGCTCCTACGAGCAGTACTTC	TRBJ2-7	-	TRBV7-6	-
CASRGQDRVQGEQYF	TGTGCCAGCAGGGGCCAGGACAGGGTACAAGGCGAGCAGTACTTC	TRBJ2-7	-	TRBV6-5	TRBD1
CASSPLAPSTDTQYF	TGTGCCAGCAGCCCACTAGCCCCTTCGACGGATACGCAGTATTTT	TRBJ2-3	-	TRBV5-4	-
CASSLAGTGGWTEAFF	TGTGCCAGCAGCTTAGCGGGGACAGGGGGTTGGACTGAAGCTTTCTTT	TRBJ1-1	-	TRBV7-2	TRBD1
CASGDSLRVGYTF	TGTGCCAGCGGGGACTCATTGCGGGTTGGCTACACCTTC	TRBJ1-2	-	TRBV9	-
CASSLDLADSANSYNEQFF	TGTGCCAGCAGCTTGGACTTGGCAGACTCCGCAAACTCCTACAATGAGCAGTTCTTC	TRBJ2-1	once	TRBV5-4	-
CASSLVVGDFYEQYF	TGCGCCAGCAGCTTGGTCGTCGGAGACTTCTACGAGCAGTACTTC	TRBJ2-7	-	TRBV5-1	-
CASRLTGTNTEAFF	TGTGCCAGTAGATTGACAGGAACAAACACTGAAGCTTTCTTT	TRBJ1-1	-	TRBV19	-
CASSITGLGGEQYF	TGTGCCAGTAGTATCACAGGGTTGGGCGGCGAGCAGTACTTC	TRBJ2-7	-	TRBV19	-
CASSLALGQRDTQYF	TGTGCCAGCAGCTTAGCGCTGGGACAGAGGGATACGCAGTATTTT	TRBJ2-3	-	TRBV7-6	TRBD1
CASSPGTAYEQYF	TGTGCCAGCAGCCCCGGGACAGCCTACGAGCAGTACTTC	TRBJ2-7	-	TRBV5-4	TRBD1
CASSGFLGGDEQFF	TGTGCCAGCAGTGGTTTTCTCGGGGGGGATGAGCAGTTCTTC	TRBJ2-1	-	TRBV6-4	TRBD2
CASSIGSGGFSPPNEQFF	TGTGCCAGTAGTATAGGTAGCGGTGGGTTTTCACCTCCGAATGAGCAGTTCTTC	TRBJ2-1	once	TRBV19	-
CASSPQTGVTDTQYF	TGTGCCAGCAGCCCACAGACAGGGGTCACAGATACGCAGTATTTT	TRBJ2-3	once	TRBV7-9	TRBD1
CASSLEWGQGSHEQYF	TGTGCCAGCAGCTTAGAGTGGGGACAGGGGTCCCACGAGCAGTACTTC	TRBJ2-7	-	TRBV7-6	TRBD1
CSVEDRSGNYGYTF	TGCAGCGTTGAAGATCGGTCAGGGAACTATGGCTACACCTTC	TRBJ1-2	-	TRBV29-1	-
CASSDTLYNEKLFF	TGTGCCAGCAGTGATACCCTCTATAATGAAAAACTGTTTTTT	TRBJ1-4	-	TRBV2	-
CASSTPEMAQGSYEQYF	TGTGCCAGCAGCACACCCGAGATGGCTCAAGGGTCCTACGAGCAGTACTTC	TRBJ2-7	-	TRBV7-6	-
CASSLTDRGFPYEQYF	TGTGCCAGCAGTCTGACGGACAGGGGGTTCCCCTACGAGCAGTACTTC	TRBJ2-7	-	TRBV2	TRBD1
CASSPGTAPNQPQHF	TGTGCCAGCAGTCCCGGGACAGCCCCGAATCAGCCCCAGCATTTT	TRBJ1-5	once	TRBV2	TRBD1
CASSLLGIGQAENTEAFF	TGTGCCAGCAGCTTATTAGGGATCGGGCAGGCAGAGAACACTGAAGCTTTCTTT	TRBJ1-1	-	TRBV11-2	-
CASLGQGALNTIYF	TGTGCCAGCCTGGGACAGGGGGCTCTAAACACCATATATTTT	TRBJ1-3	-	TRBV19	TRBD1
CASKDGIGRWTSGPGGDTQYF	TGTGCCAGCAAAGATGGGATAGGCAGGTGGACTAGCGGGCCCGGGGGAGATACGCAGTATTTT	TRBJ2-3	-	TRBV14	TRBD2
CASSELLDEQFF	TGTGCCAGCAGTGAACTGTTGGATGAGCAGTTCTTC	TRBJ2-1	-	TRBV6-1	-
CASSWGGVGEKLFF	TGTGCCAGCAGCTGGGGGGGCGTCGGGGAAAAACTGTTTTTT	TRBJ1-4	-	TRBV5-4	-
CASSVALGELFF	TGTGCCAGCAGCGTAGCTCTCGGGGAGCTGTTTTTT	TRBJ2-2	-	TRBV9	-
CASSPMKGSGANVLTF	TGTGCCAGCTCCCCAATGAAAGGCAGTGGGGCCAACGTCCTGACTTTC	TRBJ2-6	-	TRBV18	-
CASSFDGKNTEAFF	TGTGCCAGCAGCTTTGACGGAAAAAACACTGAAGCTTTCTTT	TRBJ1-1	-	TRBV5-6	-
CASSVVEHPGTEAFF	TGTGCCAGCAGCGTAGTTGAACACCCGGGGACTGAAGCTTTCTTT	TRBJ1-1	-	TRBV9	-
CACFRQGFQETQYF	TGTGCCTGTTTTCGACAGGGGTTCCAAGAGACCCAGTACTTC	TRBJ2-5	-	TRBV30	TRBD1
CASSQVMNTEAFF	TGTGCCAGCAGCCAAGTGATGAACACTGAAGCTTTCTTT	TRBJ1-1	few	TRBV14	-
CASGPGQGANEQYF	TGTGCCAGCGGTCCGGGACAGGGGGCCAACGAGCAGTACTTC	TRBJ2-7	-	TRBV25-1	TRBD1
CASSLFAGGAGGYTF	TGTGCCAGCAGTTTATTTGCAGGGGGCGCAGGGGGCTACACCTTC	TRBJ1-2	-	TRBV27	TRBD1
CASSLGDRGTGELFF	TGTGCCAGCAGCTTAGGGGACAGGGGAACCGGGGAGCTGTTTTTT	TRBJ2-2	-	TRBV11-2	TRBD1
CASKPGSGGHNEQFF	TGTGCCAGCAAACCGGGGAGCGGGGGCCACAATGAGCAGTTCTTC	TRBJ2-1	-	TRBV6-4	TRBD2
CASSRYNEAFF	TGCGCCAGCAGCCGCTACAATGAAGCTTTCTTT	TRBJ1-1	-	TRBV4-3	-
CASSKEAGWDSANTGELFF	TGTGCCAGCAGCAAAGAGGCTGGTTGGGACAGCGCGAACACCGGGGAGCTGTTTTTT	TRBJ2-2	-	TRBV21-1	-
CSIQGGYSHYEQYF	TGCAGCATCCAGGGGGGCTACTCCCATTACGAGCAGTACTTC	TRBJ2-7	-	TRBV29-1	-
CATSRDMGQGSYEQYF	TGTGCCACCAGCAGAGATATGGGACAGGGGAGCTACGAGCAGTACTTC	TRBJ2-7	-	TRBV15	TRBD1
CASSVGLANSYNEQFF	TGTGCCAGCAGCGTAGGGCTAGCGAACTCCTACAATGAGCAGTTCTTC	TRBJ2-1	-	TRBV9	-
CASSIAGGRQGTEAFF	TGTGCCAGTAGTATAGCTGGAGGGAGGCAGGGCACTGAAGCTTTCTTT	TRBJ1-1	-	TRBV19	-
CAWIVNSYEQYF	TGTGCCTGGATTGTCAACTCCTACGAGCAGTACTTC	TRBJ2-7	-	TRBV30	-
CASSAQLGSPLHF	TGTGCCAGCAGTGCCCAGCTCGGATCACCCCTCCACTTT	TRBJ1-6	-	TRBV27	-
CASMAGVSSGDEQFF	TGTGCCAGCATGGCGGGAGTTTCTTCGGGGGATGAGCAGTTCTTC	TRBJ2-1	-	TRBV5-5	TRBD2
CASSPGGSYNEQFF	TGTGCCAGCAGCCCCGGGGGTTCCTACAATGAGCAGTTCTTC	TRBJ2-1	few	TRBV5-4	-
CASGPGLTYEQYF	TGTGCCAGTGGCCCAGGTCTAACCTACGAGCAGTACTTC	TRBJ2-7	-	TRBV19	-
CASSIGTGESYNEQFF	TGTGCCAGTAGTATAGGTACCGGTGAATCCTACAATGAGCAGTTCTTC	TRBJ2-1	once	TRBV19	-
CASSYSTGDETQYF	TGTGCCAGCAGTTACTCGACCGGGGATGAGACCCAGTACTTC	TRBJ2-5	-	TRBV6-5	-
CASNRAGTSVEQFF	TGTGCCAGCAACAGAGCCGGGACTAGCGTTGAGCAGTTCTTC	TRBJ2-1	-	TRBV27	TRBD2
CASSSAGAYEQYF	TGTGCCAGCAGCTCAGCGGGAGCTTACGAGCAGTACTTC	TRBJ2-7	-	TRBV7-9	TRBD2
CASSPLQGGHGYTF	TGCGCCAGCAGCCCCCTTCAGGGGGGCCATGGCTACACCTTC	TRBJ1-2	once	TRBV5-1	TRBD1
CASTKSGYEQYF	TGTGCCAGCACCAAATCGGGCTACGAGCAGTACTTC	TRBJ2-7	-	TRBV5-4	-